The 18 T cell receptor beta chains below come from one sample, sequenced in a study of OX40 agonist ivuxolimab in advanced cancers. Here immunoSEQ multiplex PCR was the method, and the copy in TCRdb shows in-frame clones only, minus some. The repertoire has roughly 67,000 clones, roughly 90% of them found once; the top ten carry over 0.75%. Source: CD4+ or CD8+ T cells sorted from blood, taken in a trial of the OX40 agonist ivuxolimab. These receptors all stem from an adult with an advanced solid tumor such as melanoma, head and neck, liver or kidney cancer.

This clone was counted a few times. V and J are TRBV10-1 and TRBJ2-1; D is uncertain. CDR3 length: 14 amino acids. V lost 0 bases to trimming and J lost 1 base, with 4 bases between them. Germline assignment: CDR1 WNHNN and CDR2 SYGVQD (reference sequence). CDR3 DNA: TGCGCCAGCAGTGAGTCGGGTTCCTACAATGAGCAGTTCTTC. Translating gives CASSESGSYNEQFF.

In its sample, this clone was seen a few times. The chain is built from TRBV30 and TRBJ1-2, with unresolved D. From germline, CDR1 is GTSNPN and CDR2 SVGIG (reference sequence). The CDR3 sequence is 14 residues long. The V end lost 0 bases, the J end lost 4 bases, and 12 bases lay between the germline ends. CDR3 DNA sequence: TGTGCCTGGAGTGTAATCCCGGGTTCCTATGGCTACACCTTC. It translates to CAWSVIPGSYGYTF.

V usage is TRBV15 and J usage is TRBJ2-7; 9 bases align to TRBD1. The V segment lost 6 bases and the J segment 4 bases; nucleotides outside the gene matches: 7. Germline assignment: CDR1 LNHNV and CDR2 YYDKDF (reference sequence). CDR3 size: 14 residues. CDR3 sequence (DNA): TGTGCCACCAGTAAGGGACAGGGTACGTACGAGCAGTACTTC. Its protein product is CATSKGQGTYEQYF.

The V and J genes are TRBV19 and TRBJ1-5; D gene uncertain. CDR1 is LNHDA, CDR2 SQIVND, per germline (reference sequence). V was shortened by 4 bases and J by 2 bases, with 3 bases between the two germline ends. This CDR3 region has 12 residues. Here the CDR3 DNA reads TGTGCCAGTAGTAGACGCAATCAGCCCCAGCATTTT. It is translated as CASSRRNQPQHF.

CDR3 sequence reads: CASEKPGPLNEAFF. CDR3 DNA: TGTGCCAGCGAAAAACCGGGGCCCCTAAATGAAGCTTTCTTT. The rearrangement joins TRBV6-1 to TRBJ1-1, with a weak D call TRBD1 (5 bases). Germline CDR1 MNHNS, CDR2 SASEGT. This CDR3 contains 14 residues. V lost 8 bases to trimming and J lost 7 bases, with 20 bases between them.

The V gene is TRBV29-1, the J gene TRBJ1-1, with TRBD1 matching 7 bases. V dropped 3 bases and J dropped 7; count of bases not matched to a gene: 8. The germline gives CDR1 SQVTM, CDR2 ANQGSEA. CDR3 length equals 13 residues. CDR3 bases: TGCAGCGTTGATGAGGGACAGAAGATTGAAGCTTTCTTT. This sequence encodes CSVDEGQKIEAFF.

The chain has TRBV30 and TRBJ1-1; no reliable D call. V was trimmed by 1 base and J by 5 bases, leaving 11 bases between them. This CDR3 has 13 residues. Germline CDR1 is GTSNPN and CDR2 is SVGIG (reference sequence). The CDR3 reads CAWSAYGGTEAFF. DNA for the CDR3: TGTGCCTGGAGTGCCTACGGTGGGACTGAAGCTTTCTTT. The full variable domain, its missing parts supplied by reference TRBV30 and TRBJ1-1, is SQTIHQWPATLVQPVGSPLSLECTVEGTSNPNLYWYRQAAGRGLQLLFYSVGIGQISSEVPQNLSASRPQDRQFILSSKKLLLSDSGFYLCAWSAYGGTEAFFGQGTRLTVV.

The genes are TRBV7-6 and TRBJ2-5; 7 positions match TRBD1. Germline V gene data show CDR1 as SGHVS and CDR2 as FNYEAQ. Germline trimming cut 5 bases from V and 3 bases from J; bases unmatched to any gene: 12. The CDR3 has 16 amino acids. The CDR3 sequence is CASSPQTGSEKETQYF. The CDR3, as DNA: TGTGCCAGCAGCCCACAGACAGGGAGTGAGAAAGAGACCCAGTACTTC.

The gene calls are TRBV10-3 and TRBJ2-3, with 12 bases that match TRBD2. The V segment lost 6 bases and the J segment 6 bases; nucleotides outside the gene matches: 4. The CDR3 consists of 14 residues. Germline assignment: CDR1 ENHRY and CDR2 SYGVKD. The CDR3 DNA reads TGTGCCATCAGCCTAGCGGGGGGGCCTGATACGCAGTATTTT. Its translation: CAISLAGGPDTQYF.

The rearrangement uses TRBV6-6 and TRBJ1-1, with D unclear. Trimming left V 6 bases short and J 4 bases short, with 15 bases between. This CDR3 has 14 residues. Germline assignment: CDR1 MNHNY and CDR2 SVGAGI (reference sequence). The CDR3 DNA reads TGTGCCAGCAGAGATGGAGGGAGTTCCACTGAAGCTTTCTTT. Protein product: CASRDGGSSTEAFF.

J is TRBJ1-3 and V is TRBV9, with 7 bases aligning to TRBD1. Losses at the gene ends were 2 bases for V and 0 bases for J; bases not matched to a gene: 2. The CDR3 runs to 15 residues. The germline V gene encodes CDR1 SGDLS and CDR2 YYNGEE. The CDR3 loop reads CASSVTGNSGNTIYF. The CDR3 region has the DNA TGTGCCAGCAGCGTGACAGGGAACTCTGGAAACACCATATATTTT.

The chain recombines TRBV30 with TRBJ2-1; D perhaps matches TRBD2 (6 bases). Germline V gene sequence: CDR1 GTSNPN, CDR2 SVGIG (reference sequence). The CDR3 is 15 amino acids. V dropped 6 bases and J dropped 4 bases, with 19 bases sitting between them. Here the CDR3 DNA reads TGTGCCTGCCCCCACCAGGAGGGACTTTACAATGAGCAGTTCTTC. Translated, it gives CACPHQEGLYNEQFF.

This clone was detected only a few times. The rearrangement links TRBV18 to TRBJ2-7; TRBD2 matches 12 bases. V lost 2 bases to trimming and J lost 5 bases; unmatched junction nucleotides: 7. CDR1 is KGHSH, CDR2 LQKENI, per germline. The CDR3 has 16 residues. Here the CDR3 DNA reads TGTGCCAGCTCACCAACCCTAGCGGGAGGGCCGCACGAGCAGTACTTC. This translates into CASSPTLAGGPHEQYF. The entire variable domain, with the rest obtained from reference TRBV18 and TRBJ2-7, is as follows: NAGVMQNPRHLVRRRGQEARLRCSPMKGHSHVYWYRQLPEEGLKFMVYLQKENIIDESGMPKERFSAEFPKEGPSILRIQQVVRGDSAAYFCASSPTLAGGPHEQYFGPGTRLTVT.

The sample holds one count of this clone. Here the CDR3 reads CASSASSGFEQYF. The CDR3 DNA reads as TGTGCCAGCAGCGCCAGCTCTGGGTTCGAGCAGTACTTC. This chain joins TRBV7-9 and TRBJ2-7; D is unresolved. V lost 5 bases and J lost 6, with 14 bases in between. The CDR3 length is 13 residues. CDR1 and CDR2 from the germline V gene are SEHNR and FQNEAQ (reference sequence).

This rearrangement joins TRBV5-1 to TRBJ2-7; TRBD1 matches at 8 bases. Unmatched junction bases numbered 4, after V lost 1 base and J lost 4 bases. Germline V gives CDR1 SGHRS, CDR2 YFSETQ. The CDR3 length is 14 residues. The CDR3 protein is CASSLSGGLYEQYF. In DNA, the CDR3 is TGCGCCAGCAGCTTGTCAGGGGGCCTTTACGAGCAGTACTTC.

The chain employs TRBV7-6 and TRBJ2-5; D may be TRBD1 (5 bases). This CDR3 contains 13 residues. Germline loops: CDR1 SGHVS, CDR2 FNYEAQ. Trimming took off 5 bases at V and 4 bases at J, with 11 bases between the two ends. The CDR3 reads CASSLGQGETQYF. CDR3 DNA sequence: TGTGCCAGCAGCCTGGGGCAGGGAGAGACCCAGTACTTC.

This chain joins TRBV19 and TRBJ1-2, with TRBD1 matching over 7 bases. V trimming: 5 bases; J trimming: 0 bases; junction bases outside the gene matches: 9. The CDR3 totals 16 residues. CDR1 is LNHDA and CDR2 is SQIVND in the germline V gene (reference sequence). The CDR3 DNA reads TGTGCCAGTAGTCGAAACCGGGACAGTCCTAACTATGGCTACACCTTC. Translating it yields CASSRNRDSPNYGYTF.

The J gene is TRBJ2-5, the V gene TRBV7-9; TRBD2 aligns across 9 bases. The CDR3 has 17 residues. The J segment lost 3 bases and the V segment lost 0 bases, leaving 8 bases of the junction unmatched. Looked up from germline, CDR1 is SEHNR and CDR2 is FQNEAQ (reference sequence). The CDR3 region is CASSLALVLAGEETQYF. The CDR3 DNA follows: TGTGCCAGCAGCTTAGCACTCGTATTAGCGGGGGAAGAGACCCAGTACTTC.